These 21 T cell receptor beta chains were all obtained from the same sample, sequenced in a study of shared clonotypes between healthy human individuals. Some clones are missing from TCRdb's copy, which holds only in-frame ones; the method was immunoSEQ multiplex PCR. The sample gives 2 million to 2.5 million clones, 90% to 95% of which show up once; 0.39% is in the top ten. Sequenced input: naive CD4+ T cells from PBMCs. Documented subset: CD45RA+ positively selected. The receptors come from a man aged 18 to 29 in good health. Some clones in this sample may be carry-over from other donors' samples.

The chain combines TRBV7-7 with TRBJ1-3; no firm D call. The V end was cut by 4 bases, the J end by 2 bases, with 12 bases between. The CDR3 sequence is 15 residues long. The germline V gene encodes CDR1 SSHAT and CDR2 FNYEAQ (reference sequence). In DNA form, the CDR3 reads TGTGCCAGCAGCTCTTTACCGGGCGCTGGAAACACCATATATTTT. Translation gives CASSSLPGAGNTIYF.

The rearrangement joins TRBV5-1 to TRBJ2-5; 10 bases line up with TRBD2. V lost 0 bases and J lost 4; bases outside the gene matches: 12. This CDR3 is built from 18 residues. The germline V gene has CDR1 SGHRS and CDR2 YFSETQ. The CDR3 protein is CASSLALIAGGGRETQYF. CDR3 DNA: TGCGCCAGCAGCTTGGCCTTGATAGCGGGAGGAGGGCGAGAGACCCAGTACTTC.

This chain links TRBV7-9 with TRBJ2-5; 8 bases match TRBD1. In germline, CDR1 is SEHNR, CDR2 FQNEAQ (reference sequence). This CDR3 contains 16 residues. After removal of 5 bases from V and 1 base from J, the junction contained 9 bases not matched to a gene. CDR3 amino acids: CASSTGNRGTQETQYF. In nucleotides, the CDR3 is TGTGCCAGCAGCACCGGGAACAGGGGGACCCAAGAGACCCAGTACTTC.

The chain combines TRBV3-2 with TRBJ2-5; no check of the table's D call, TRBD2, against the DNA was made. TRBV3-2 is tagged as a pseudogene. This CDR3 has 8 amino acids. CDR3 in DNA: TGTGGGCGGGAGACCCAGTACTTC. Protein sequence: CGRETQYF.

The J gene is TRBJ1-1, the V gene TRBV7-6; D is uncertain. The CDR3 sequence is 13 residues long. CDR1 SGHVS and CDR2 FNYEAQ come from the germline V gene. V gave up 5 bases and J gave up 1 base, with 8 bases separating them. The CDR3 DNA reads TGTGCCAGCAGCCGTGCGGGGAACACTGAAGCTTTCTTT. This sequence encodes CASSRAGNTEAFF.

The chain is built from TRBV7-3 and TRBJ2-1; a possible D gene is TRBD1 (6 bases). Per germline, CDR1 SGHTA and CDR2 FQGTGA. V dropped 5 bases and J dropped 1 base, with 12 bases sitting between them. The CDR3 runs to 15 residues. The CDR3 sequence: CASSMGQPSYNEQFF. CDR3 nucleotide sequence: TGTGCCAGCAGCATGGGACAACCGTCCTACAATGAGCAGTTCTTC.

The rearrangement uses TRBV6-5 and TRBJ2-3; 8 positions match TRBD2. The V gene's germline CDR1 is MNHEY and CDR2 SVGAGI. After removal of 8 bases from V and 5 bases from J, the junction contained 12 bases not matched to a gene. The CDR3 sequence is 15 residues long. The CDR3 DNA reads TGTGCCAGCTCCCCGGGAGGGGCCTTGGAAGATACGCAGTATTTT. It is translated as CASSPGGALEDTQYF.

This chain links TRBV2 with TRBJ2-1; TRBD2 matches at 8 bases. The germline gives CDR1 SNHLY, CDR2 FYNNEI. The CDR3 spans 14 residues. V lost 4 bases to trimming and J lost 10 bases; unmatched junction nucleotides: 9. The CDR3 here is CASSGSTSEGEQFF. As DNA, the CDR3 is TGTGCCAGCAGTGGGTCGACTAGCGAGGGCGAGCAGTTCTTC.

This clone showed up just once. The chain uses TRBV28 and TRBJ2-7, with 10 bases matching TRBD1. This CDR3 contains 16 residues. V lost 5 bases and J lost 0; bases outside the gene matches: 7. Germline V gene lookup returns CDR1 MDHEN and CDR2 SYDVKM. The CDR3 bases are TGTGCCAGCAGTCCACCGGGACAGGGGTACTCCTACGAGCAGTACTTC. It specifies CASSPPGQGYSYEQYF.

The CDR3 DNA follows: TGTGCCAGCTCGGGGGGGGTCGCCTACGAGCAGTACTTC. Translated, it gives CASSGGVAYEQYF. This sequence joins TRBV28 and TRBJ2-7; 8 nucleotides agree with TRBD2. The CDR3 is 13 residues long. Germline V gene sequence: CDR1 MDHEN, CDR2 SYDVKM. Trimming took 8 bases from V and 2 from J; bases not matched to a gene: 5.

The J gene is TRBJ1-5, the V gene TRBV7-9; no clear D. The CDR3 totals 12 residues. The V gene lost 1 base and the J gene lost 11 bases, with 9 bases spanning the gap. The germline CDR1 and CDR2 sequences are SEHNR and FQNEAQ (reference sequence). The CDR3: CASSLDSGAQHF. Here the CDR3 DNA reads TGTGCCAGCAGCTTAGATTCGGGAGCCCAGCATTTT.

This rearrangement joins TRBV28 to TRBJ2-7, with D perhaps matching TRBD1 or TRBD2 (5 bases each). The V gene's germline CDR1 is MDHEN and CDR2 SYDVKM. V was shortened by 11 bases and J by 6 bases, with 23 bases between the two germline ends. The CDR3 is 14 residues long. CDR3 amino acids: CASLETGTAREQYF. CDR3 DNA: TGTGCCTCCCTCGAAACCGGGACGGCCCGCGAGCAGTACTTC.

The CDR3 is CASSLERLNIQYF. For the CDR3, the DNA is TGTGCCAGCAGTTTAGAACGGCTAAACATTCAGTACTTC. The chain carries TRBV28 and TRBJ2-4; no clear D gene. CDR3 length: 13 residues. The germline CDR1 and CDR2 sequences are MDHEN and SYDVKM. V was shortened by 2 bases and J by 6 bases, with 8 bases between the two germline ends.

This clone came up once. CDR3 DNA: TGTGCCAGCAGCCCGACAGGACGGTTAGTAGGGACCGGGGAGCTGTTTTTT. Its protein is CASSPTGRLVGTGELFF. The chain recombines TRBV28 with TRBJ2-2, with a tentative D call TRBD1 (6 bases). With 6 bases removed from V and 5 bases from J, the gap between germline ends came to 22 bases. The CDR3 length is 17 residues. Germline CDR1 is MDHEN and CDR2 is SYDVKM.

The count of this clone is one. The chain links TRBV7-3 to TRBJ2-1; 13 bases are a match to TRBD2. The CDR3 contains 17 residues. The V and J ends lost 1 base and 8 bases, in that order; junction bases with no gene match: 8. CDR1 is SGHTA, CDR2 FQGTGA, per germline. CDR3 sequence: CASSLRTSGSVIHEQFF. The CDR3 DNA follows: TGTGCCAGCAGCTTAAGGACTAGCGGGAGTGTGATCCATGAGCAGTTCTTC.

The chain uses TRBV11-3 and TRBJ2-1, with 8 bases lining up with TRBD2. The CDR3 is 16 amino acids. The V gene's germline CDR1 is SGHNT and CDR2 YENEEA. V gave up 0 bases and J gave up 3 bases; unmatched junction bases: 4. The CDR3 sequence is CASSLERTSGYNEQFF. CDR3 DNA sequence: TGTGCCAGCAGCTTAGAAAGAACTAGCGGCTACAATGAGCAGTTCTTC.

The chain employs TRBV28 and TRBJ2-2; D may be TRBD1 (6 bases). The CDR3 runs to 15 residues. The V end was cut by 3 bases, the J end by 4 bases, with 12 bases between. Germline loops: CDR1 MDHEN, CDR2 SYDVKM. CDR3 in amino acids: CASSFQGRSTGELFF. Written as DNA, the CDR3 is TGTGCCAGCAGTTTCCAGGGGCGAAGCACCGGGGAGCTGTTTTTT. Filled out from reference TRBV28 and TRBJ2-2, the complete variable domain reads DVKVTQSSRYLVKRTGEKVFLECVQDMDHENMFWYRQDPGLGLRLIYFSYDVKMKEKGDIPEGYSVSREKKERFSLILESASTNQTSMYLCASSFQGRSTGELFFGEGSRLTVL.

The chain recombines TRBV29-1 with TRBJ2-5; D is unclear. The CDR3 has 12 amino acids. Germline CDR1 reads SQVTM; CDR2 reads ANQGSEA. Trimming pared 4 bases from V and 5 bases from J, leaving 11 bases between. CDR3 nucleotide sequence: TGCAGCGTTGCGCGGAACGGGGAGACCCAGTACTTC. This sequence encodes CSVARNGETQYF. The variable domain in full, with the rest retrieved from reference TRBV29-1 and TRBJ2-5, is SAVISQKPSRDICQRGTSLTIQCQVDSQVTMMFWYRQQPGQSLTLIATANQGSEATYESGFVIDKFPISRPNLTFSTLTVSNMSPEDSSIYLCSVARNGETQYFGPGTRLLVL.

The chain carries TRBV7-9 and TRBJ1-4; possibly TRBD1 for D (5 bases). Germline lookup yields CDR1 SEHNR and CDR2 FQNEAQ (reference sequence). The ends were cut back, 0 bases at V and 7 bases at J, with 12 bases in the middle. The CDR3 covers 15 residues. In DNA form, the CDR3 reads TGTGCCAGCAGCTTAGCGCGGGGCCTGGGTGAAAAACTGTTTTTT. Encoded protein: CASSLARGLGEKLFF.

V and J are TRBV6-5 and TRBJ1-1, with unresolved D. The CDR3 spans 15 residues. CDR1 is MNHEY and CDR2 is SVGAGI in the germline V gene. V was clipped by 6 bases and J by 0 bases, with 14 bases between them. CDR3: CASSNSPSMNTEAFF. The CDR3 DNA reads TGTGCCAGCAGCAACTCACCCTCCATGAACACTGAAGCTTTCTTT.

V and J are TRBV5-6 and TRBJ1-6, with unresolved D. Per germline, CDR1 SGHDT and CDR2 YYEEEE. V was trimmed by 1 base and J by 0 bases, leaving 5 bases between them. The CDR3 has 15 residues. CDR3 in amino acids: CASSLLSSYNSPLHF. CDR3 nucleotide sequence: TGTGCCAGCAGCTTGCTGAGCTCCTATAATTCACCCCTCCACTTT.